Sequencing of this T cell receptor (beta chain) was carried out in a study of cytomegalovirus exposure and HLA in healthy donors (TCRdb year 2017). Describing the broader study: An earlier analysis of about 530 of the donors reported under 300 Gb of sequence data and around 110 million unique TCR beta sequences obtained from roughly 170 million T cells. High-throughput TCR immunosequencing, statistical association of individual TCRs with disease status, and machine learning were combined to predict cytomegalovirus infection status. Genome-wide SNP genotypes for about three fifths of the roughly 670 donors were used in a later genetic analysis, which treated that subset as a discovery cohort. The study was designed to test whether signatures of past pathogen exposure could be identified by cataloging public T cell receptors. About 280 gigabases of sequencing data and approximately 93 million unique TCR sequences were included in an early release covering around 600 HLA-typed donors. A later analysis re-examined previously published TCR beta repertoires from roughly 650 donors and added high-resolution HLA genotyping to investigate patterns of TCR occurrence. Across around 400 genotyped donors of the cohort, an average of 235,054 unique TCR beta nucleotide sequences per donor were sequenced, and approximately 17% of those sequences were non-productive. Roughly 5 DR-DQ haplotypes were handled as single units for association and clustering, since linkage in the cohort was strong. Using immunosequencing, the study profiled T cell repertoires from 640 or so subjects and related those repertoires to cytomegalovirus serostatus. All discovery cohort repertoires had been generated on a single sequencing platform. Besides the first cohort of some 670 subjects, a separate validation cohort made up of over 95 different subjects was used. Typing coverage differed by locus: A, B, C, DRB1 and DQB1 were typed in roughly 620-630 donors, DQA1 in about 500, DPA1 in around 580, and DPB1 in 450 to 490. In the later analysis, no new phenotypic data were used to find candidate immune exposures; instead, reliance was placed on TCR beta sequences and their occurrence across donors. An earlier analysis of roughly 600 of the donors used high-throughput TCR beta sequencing to judge whether each TCR beta V gene segment behaved as functional or pseudogenic. Among the roughly 370 genotyped donors, about 83% belonged to the genetic ancestry cluster associated with self-reported Caucasian donors. Alongside the repertoire data, information on donor age, sex, ethnicity and CMV serostatus was compiled. Class I and class II HLA loci were covered by the typing at four-digit resolution. What the research found in general, with its limitations: Because counts were too low, more than 15 rarely observed V segments, including chromosome 9 orphons, were excluded from the earlier analysis of around 640 of the donors. A later genetic analysis reported fewer N-insertions in productive TCRs among donors in an Asian-associated ancestry cluster than the roughly 700-donor mean. An earlier analysis of approximately 530 of the donors showed that most TCR beta V segments appeared in productive rearrangements either about 90% or about 30% of the time, which broadly matched IMGT annotations. In vitro tests confirmed that three of the cytomegalovirus-associated TCR beta chains recognize cytomegalovirus antigens. The sequencing pipeline was judged likely to have produced a cluster of highly shared sequence variants as a technical artifact. A later genetic analysis associated a missense DCLRE1C variant with V-gene and J-gene trimming of TCR beta chains, and an independent cohort replicated the association. Strong co-occurrence of HLA alleles, especially DR and DQ, made assigning TCR associations to individual alleles difficult. Correlated functional status among segregating V segments might reflect linkage disequilibrium, but an unknown experimental factor could not be ruled out. Specific HLA alleles were associated with more than 15,000 TCR beta sequences at a false discovery rate of 0.05 in a later analysis. The only immune exposure information available for the cohort was CMV serostatus. Some IMGT-functional V segments, including TRBV6-2 and TRBV6-3, could not be distinguished by the 87-base-pair reads and were therefore excluded. In a later analysis, HLA-associated TCR beta chains were found to be more clonally expanded and to have lower generation probabilities than equally common non-associated chains. The study gave a list of over 150 TCR beta chains associated with cytomegalovirus. A later analysis reported that several top co-occurrence clusters appeared linked to parvovirus B19, influenza, CMV and Epstein-Barr virus. A further reported finding was that TCR beta sequences accurately predicted the HLA-A and HLA-B alleles for most subjects in the first cohort. Most TCR sequences were seen in very few donors, while some public TCRs were found in many individuals. The authors suggested that the approach could potentially be extended to other disease states and immunological phenotypes. In a later analysis, most CMV-associated TCR beta chains were found to appear HLA-restricted, with HLA associations seemingly driven largely by CMV exposure. In this cohort, only TCR beta chains were sequenced, and detectable features were limited by the absence of alpha or paired-chain data. Because HLA typing was unavailable for some donors at each locus, only the typed subset was used in association tests. Presence/absence analyses assumed roughly uniform sequencing depth across donors, an assumption that may not hold. In a later analysis, the rate of TCR association differed among HLA loci, with DRB1 alleles having the most associated TCRs and HLA-C alleles having the fewest. Cytomegalovirus status was reported to be diagnosed by the classifier with high specificity and sensitivity in both the original and validation cohorts.

For CDR1 and CDR2, the germline V gene (reference sequence) lists LNHDA and SQIVND. Cut back by 8 bases and 3 bases, the V and J ends lie 16 bases apart. The CDR3 sequence holds 14 residues, the cysteine and phenylalanine included. Of all the DNA, just the CDR3 is kept, 42 bases in frame from base 1. The cohort was made up of 666 healthy bone marrow donors. Cohort members were all nominally healthy when sampled, although unrecorded immune exposures were likely present. The donor was CMV seropositive and was included in the group of 289 seropositive cohort members. A peripheral blood sample was provided by each donor, and peripheral blood mononuclear cells were used for TCR beta sequencing. The Qiagen DNeasy Blood Extraction Kit was used to extract genomic DNA from the blood cell samples. The library was made by the immunoSEQ multiplex PCR assay. For the multiplex PCR, a mixture combining 60 forward primers for TCR Vbeta segments and 13 reverse primers for TCR Jbeta segments was used. A multiplex PCR assay on genomic DNA amplified the CDR3 region of rearranged TCR beta genes. Amplified TCR beta libraries were sequenced as 87-base-pair reads on the Illumina HiSeq System. The original pipeline was this. In a later analysis, 77 million or so unique TCR beta chains were counted across the approximately 640 repertoires, and roughly 10 million of these chains were shared by at least two donors. Raw reads were error-corrected and collapsed into unique sequences with a nearest-neighbor algorithm that merged closely related sequences to remove PCR and sequencing errors. To assign V, D and J gene segments, CDR3 sequences were aligned to IMGT reference sequences. Each retained sequence needed at least a six-nucleotide match to both a V gene segment and a J gene segment. A rearrangement counted as productive if the CDR3 had no stop codons and remained in frame with V and J, and every other rearrangement counted as non-productive. Following IMGT convention, CDR3 was defined as the stretch from the second conserved V-encoded cysteine up to the conserved J-encoded phenylalanine. In an earlier analysis of 550 to 650 of the donors, sequences lacking an unambiguous match to a single V gene segment were excluded. An earlier analysis of a few hundred of the donors called V segments functional above 56.7% productive rearrangements and segregating when the between-donor standard deviation exceeded 5%. A statistical classification framework was developed to diagnose cytomegalovirus status using the catalog of TCR beta chain sequences. V and J gene assignment, in a later analysis, came from comparing TCR nucleotide sequences with IMGT/GENE-DB human TR gene sequences. A later analysis assigned CDR3 sequences and most-parsimonious VDJ recombination scenarios with the TCRdist pipeline. In a later analysis, each TCR beta chain was defined by its CDR3 amino acid sequence together with its V-gene family, and reads lacking a unique V-gene family were excluded. To address suspected cross-contamination and a sequencing artifact, a later analysis removed over 500 highly shared, low-generation-probability nucleotide sequences. In a later analysis, a clonal expansion index was calculated for each public chain from normalized within-repertoire ranks of inferred template counts. In a later analysis, generation probabilities were computed using a VDJ recombination model fitted to out-of-frame rearrangements, and the results were checked against IGoR. A later analysis scored TCR-TCR, TCR-HLA and TCR-CMV co-occurrence with hypergeometric tests, applying a repertoire-size bias correction to TCR pairs. A later analysis estimated false discovery rates by permuting HLA or CMV assignments 20 times. In a later analysis, co-occurring TCRs were grouped with DBSCAN, and TCRdist sequence similarity was added when clustering was performed within HLA-allele-positive subsets. Co-occurrence clustering excluded repertoires with fewer than 30,000 or more than 120,000 public chains, plus five with anomalous nucleotide sharing. Entries here come from immuneACCESS through TCRdb and include only in-frame sequences with V and J called. Some clones fail to appear in such tables; in the studies checked, an unresolved V gene covers under half of the shortfall, and the cause of the remainder is unknown. V and J calls and clone size are as listed in that table; D and trimming were resolved from the DNA. This sample has about 120,000 clones in its table, and 77% of those were observed once. The ten most abundant clones make up roughly 5.2% of the sample.

Points on this clone: The antigen this receptor binds is unknown. No quality values exist for individual bases; no much larger clone is one base distant.

The source is a man between 18 and 35 years old in good health and CMV-seropositive. The sample comprised PBMCs. Rearrangement joined TRBV19 to TRBJ1-1, with the D gene too uncertain to name. CDR3 protein: CASLSVPEDTEAFF. The sequenced DNA is TGTGCCAGTCTTTCGGTACCGGAGGACACTGAAGCTTTCTTT.